The following is a TCR beta chain sequence with its context. What it recognizes is unknown. In alopecia areata patients, both lesional scalp punch biopsies and peripheral blood were collected. These data are taken from a study of CD8+ T cells in alopecia areata. Study details: Treated patients received oral tofacitinib, 5 to 10 mg twice daily. Broader study findings: Greater clonality was observed in lesional scalp samples, especially alopecia totalis/universalis, versus normal scalp.

Extracted RNA was reverse transcribed into cDNA, the sequencing template. Produced via immunoSEQ multiplex PCR; TCRdb's table is partial and in-frame only. In the table there are around 160,000 clones, about 90% of which are singletons. This TCR was sampled from a human donor with alopecia areata. Material: CD8+ T cells sorted from blood, obtained at week 0.

The CDR3 bases are TGCGCCAGCAGCTTAGGACACGGGACGAACAATGAGCAGTTCTTC. Amino acids: CASSLGHGTNNEQFF. The gene calls are TRBV4-1 and TRBJ2-7; D may be TRBD1 or TRBD2 (5 bases each). The J call is in doubt because the DNA end fits TRBJ2-1 better. The CDR3 sequence is 15 residues long. Germline V gives CDR1 MGHRA, CDR2 YSYEKL.